These 17 T cell receptor beta chains were sequenced from one sample in a study of prognosis after radiotherapy for stage I lung cancer. Researchers used two-round multiplex PCR to amplify TCR beta CDR3 starting from genomic DNA. During first-round PCR, primers specific to each TRBV and TRBJ gene were used. Via MiXCR, TCRdb re-called the multiplex PCR reads, giving one row per CDR3 protein. This table holds fewer than 15,000 distinct CDR3 sequences, about 50% found once. Source: PBMCs, taken before or after stereotactic body radiation therapy (not recorded which). These receptors came from a donor over 45 with non-small cell lung cancer.

The rearrangement uses TRBV6-1 and TRBJ2-3, with 7 positions matching TRBD1. The CDR3 totals 15 residues. Trimming removed 9 bases from V and 2 bases from J; junction bases left unmatched: 11. Per the germline V gene, CDR1 is MNHNS and CDR2 is SASEGT. Here the CDR3 DNA reads TGTGCCAGTGAAGGGGGCGCAGCGCTCACAGATACGCAGTATTTT. Amino acids: CASEGGAALTDTQYF.

The chain employs TRBV9 and TRBJ2-2; 8 nucleotides match TRBD2. The CDR3 is 15 amino acids. CDR1 is SGDLS, CDR2 YYNGEE, per germline. After removal of 4 bases from V and 6 bases from J, the junction contained 8 bases not matched to a gene. CDR3 loop: CASSSGTSVAGELFF. The CDR3 nucleotides read TGTGCCAGCAGCTCCGGGACTAGTGTAGCCGGGGAGCTGTTTTTT. Combining the CDR3 with reference TRBV9 and TRBJ2-2 gives the whole variable domain DSGVTQTPKHLITATGQRVTLRCSPRSGDLSVYWYQQSLDQGLQFLIQYYNGEERAKGNILERFSAQQFPDLHSELNLSSLELGDSALYFCASSSGTSVAGELFFGEGSRLTVL.

For this clonotype: One junction end disagrees with the germline gene, perhaps due to a read error. V gene TRBV15 combines with J gene TRBJ2-2, with D possibly matching TRBD2 (5 bases). The germline gives CDR1 LNHNV, CDR2 YYDKDF (reference sequence). The CDR3 has 15 amino acids. For the CDR3, the DNA is TGTGCCACCAGCAATGTACAGCTGAACACCGGGGAGCTATTTTTT. It encodes CATSNVQLNTGELFF.

This chain uses TRBV28 with TRBJ1-1; weak D call: TRBD1 (5 bases). The germline V gene encodes CDR1 MDHEN and CDR2 SYDVKM. Deletions cut 5 bases from V and 0 bases from J, with 10 bases between. This CDR3 comprises 14 residues. CDR3 coding DNA: TGTGCCAGCAGTCCGGGAGGGGTGAACACTGAAGCTTTCTTT. Translated: CASSPGGVNTEAFF.

This clonotype occurred a few times. This likely stems from a read error, as it lies one base from a far larger clone. This rearrangement joins TRBV6-1 to TRBJ2-1; 12 positions agree with TRBD2. The germline CDR1 and CDR2 sequences are MNHNS and SASEGT. V shed 5 bases, J shed 8 bases, and the junction held 13 bases outside the gene matches. The CDR3 totals 17 residues. As DNA, the CDR3 is TGTGCCAGCAGTTCCGTGACTAGCGGGAGAGATTCGGATGAGCAGTTCTTC. Residues: CASSSVTSGRDSDEQFF.

This clonotype was seen repeatedly, ten times or more. The chain carries TRBV20-1 and TRBJ2-1, with 7 positions matching TRBD1. The trim removed 1 base at V and 4 bases at J, leaving 4 bases unmatched. Per the germline V gene, CDR1 is DFQATT and CDR2 is SNEGSKA (reference sequence). This CDR3 spans 14 amino acids. This chain's CDR3 is CSARAPDRYNEQFF. CDR3 DNA sequence: TGCAGTGCTAGAGCGCCGGACAGGTACAATGAGCAGTTCTTC.

This clonotype showed up just a few times. The chain combines TRBV20-1 with TRBJ2-6; the D is unclear. V gave up 8 bases and J gave up 6 bases, with 17 bases separating them. In germline, CDR1 is DFQATT, CDR2 SNEGSKA (reference sequence). The CDR3 is 14 residues long. The CDR3 sequence: CSSPPLTVANVLTF. CDR3 coding DNA: TGCAGTTCCCCGCCACTTACTGTGGCCAACGTCCTGACTTTC.

This clonotype was counted many times. The rearrangement joins TRBV28 to TRBJ2-7; D is perhaps TRBD1 (5 bases). Trimming stripped 4 bases from V and 2 bases from J, with 18 bases between. This CDR3 spans 16 amino acids. The V gene's germline CDR1 is MDHEN and CDR2 SYDVKM. CDR3 loop: CASSYYDRLSTYEQYF. In nucleotides, the CDR3 is TGTGCCAGCAGTTACTACGACAGATTATCTACCTACGAGCAGTACTTC.

This clonotype is judged medium-sized. V usage is TRBV27 and J usage is TRBJ1-6; D is possibly TRBD1 (6 bases). Germline V lookup: CDR1 MNHEY, CDR2 SMNVEV (reference sequence). This CDR3 has 14 amino acids. The V end lost 2 bases, the J end lost 10 bases, and 12 bases lay between the germline ends. CDR3 nucleotides: TGTGCCAGCAGTTTAAGGGGGACGCGGTCACCCCTCCACTTT. Protein: CASSLRGTRSPLHF.

By sample fraction, this clonotype is medium-sized. The chain links TRBV11-3 to TRBJ2-7, with 12 bases that match TRBD2. This CDR3 is 15 amino acids long. V lost 4 bases, J lost 1 base, and 2 bases stayed unmatched. Germline CDR1 and CDR2: SGHNT and YENEEA. CDR3 amino acids: CASSWTSGISYEQYF. CDR3 bases: TGTGCCAGCAGCTGGACTAGCGGGATTTCCTACGAGCAGTACTTC.

There are many counts of this clonotype. The chain carries TRBV7-9 and TRBJ2-2; D tentatively reads TRBD1 or TRBD2 (5 bases each). The CDR3 has 13 amino acids. CDR1 and CDR2 from the germline V gene are SEHNR and FQNEAQ (reference sequence). V shed 8 bases and J shed 4 bases, with 11 bases lying between them. This CDR3 is CASRGGVTGELFF. The CDR3 DNA follows: TGTGCCAGCCGTGGGGGTGTCACCGGGGAGCTGTTTTTT.

Comments on this clonotype: It differs at one base from a far larger clone, so likely a read error. In this CDR3 the conserved last residue, phenylalanine or tryptophan, is missing, so a read error is likely. V usage is TRBV6-4 and J usage is TRBJ2-7; D unclear. V lost 4 bases to trimming and J lost 2 bases, with 9 bases between them. The CDR3 is made up of 13 amino acids. CDR1 is MRHNA, CDR2 SNTAGT, per germline. The CDR3 DNA reads as TGTGCCAGCAGTGTTACCTTCACCTACGAGCAGTACTTA. Residues: CASSVTFTYEQYL.

The sample holds one count of this clonotype. This may stem from a read error, because a much larger clone lies one nucleotide away. The chain has TRBV19 and TRBJ2-1, with 8 bases fitting TRBD2. The CDR3 runs 14 residues. Germline V gene sequence: CDR1 LNHDA, CDR2 SQIVND (reference sequence). The trim removed 3 bases at V and 12 bases at J, leaving 10 bases unmatched. The CDR3 DNA reads TGTGCCAGTAGTATCGGAGGGACCGGGGGGGTGCAGTTCTTC. It yields the protein CASSIGGTGGVQFF.

The table lists this clonotype with a few counts. This sequence is one base from a far larger clone and is likely a read error. The CDR3 coding sequence is TGTGCCAGCAGAAGCGGGAGATCAGATACGCAGTATTTT. Residues: CASRSGRSDTQYF. This sequence joins TRBV6-4 and TRBJ2-3; 8 bases fit TRBD2. This CDR3 spans 13 amino acids. CDR1 is MRHNA and CDR2 is SNTAGT in the germline V gene. After removal of 6 bases from V and 4 bases from J, the junction contained 3 bases not matched to a gene.

Within the sample, this clonotype is medium-sized. The chain couples TRBV6-1 to TRBJ1-3; tentatively, D is TRBD1 (5 bases). This CDR3 is 15 amino acids long. Germline V gene lookup returns CDR1 MNHNS and CDR2 SASEGT. Trimming removed 8 bases at V and 1 base at J, with 15 bases between. Here the CDR3 DNA reads TGTGCCAGCTCTATGGTCTCAGGGTCTGGAAACACCATATATTTT. This codes for CASSMVSGSGNTIYF.

As regards this clonotype: A read error likely explains this, since a far larger clone differs by one base. The V gene is TRBV20-1, the J gene TRBJ2-5, with 7 bases lining up with TRBD2. Per the germline V gene, CDR1 is DFQATT and CDR2 is SNEGSKA (reference sequence). CDR3 length equals 13 residues. The CDR3: CSLTSPNFNERFF. The CDR3 bases are TGCAGTCTGACTAGCCCAAACTTCAATGAGCGGTTCTTC.

As regards this clonotype: A far larger clone is only one base removed, so a read error is likely. The chain links TRBV11-2 to TRBJ2-7, with TRBD2 identical over 10 bases. The CDR3 has 12 residues. Germline CDR1 is SGHAT and CDR2 is FQNNGV. CDR3 nucleotide sequence: TGTGACAGCAGCGTAGCGGGGGGCGAGCAGTACTTC. Its translation: CDSSVAGGEQYF. Combining the CDR3 with reference TRBV11-2 and TRBJ2-7 gives the whole variable domain EAGVAQSPRYKIIEKRQSVAFWCNPISGHATLYWYQQILGQGPKLLIQFQNNGVVDDSQLPKDRFSAERLKGVDSTLKIQPAKLEDSAVYLCDSSVAGGEQYFGPGTRLTVT.